This TCR beta chain derives from a study of CD8+CD57+ T cells in acquired aplastic anemia (dated by TCRdb to the late 2010s). Context from the whole study: A mean of 3.2 ug of DNA, ranging from roughly 0.18 to 30 ug, was extracted from sorted CD4+ and CD8+ cells. An average of roughly 10 million reads for CD4+ cells and 11.0 million reads for CD8+ cells was obtained from healthy donor samples. Beyond this particular receptor, the publication reports: Around 31 CD8+ CDR3 sequences were shared between patients and controls but appeared highly expressed in patients and within their immunodominant clones. CD8+ Simpson's diversity did not differ significantly between patients and healthy controls (P=0.060).

Profiling of TCR beta VDJ combinations and CDR3 sequences used genomic DNA as the template. An Illumina HiSeq 2000 was the platform used for TCR repertoire sequencing. The authors' pipeline ran thus. TRBV/TRBJ rearrangement plots, CDR3 size and DJ length profiles, and Simpson's diversity index were used to assess repertoires. The most abundant DNA sequence in the deep sequencing data was taken as the immunodominant clone. CDR3 amino acid sequences were checked for sharing between subjects and were compared against published repertoires and the VDJdb database. TCRdb trimmed the raw reads at Q25, called clones with MiXCR and kept productive beta chains. Merged by CDR3 protein, the rows form single entries marked with the most common genes and DNA. The V and J calls, along with clone size, are taken from TCRdb and not from the paper's own processing. Recorded for this sample are about 190,000 distinct CDR3 sequences; roughly half of them occurred a single time. The top ten clonotypes cover about a sixth of the sample.

From the germline V gene, CDR1 is SGHRS and CDR2 is YFSETQ. Reading from cysteine to phenylalanine, the CDR3 counts 14 amino acids. This entry keeps only the CDR3 DNA: 42 bases, framed from base 1. At the junction V is shortened by 0 bases and J by 2 bases, with 7 bases in between. This clonotype has at least ten counts. The target of this receptor is not known. Qualities for individual bases were not recorded, and no much larger clone is one base off. In the study, sorted CD4+ and CD8+ blood T cells from patients with severe aplastic anemia and from healthy subjects underwent deep sequencing of TCR repertoires. Ficoll-Paque density gradient centrifugation was used to isolate peripheral blood mononuclear cells. CD4+ and CD8+ T cells were sorted by FACS or magnetic beads before DNA extraction.

The V and J genes are TRBV5-1 and TRBJ2-3; the D gene cannot be named for sure. The TCR was taken from a human donor in good health, serving as a control. Sequenced material: sorted CD4+, CD8+, or CD8+CD57+ T cells (not recorded which) from PBMCs. The CDR3 region has the sequence CASSLGGYTDTQYF. The DNA is TGCGCCAGCAGCTTGGGTGGATACACAGATACGCAGTATTTT.